The present T cell receptor beta chain was sequenced within a study of memory CD4+ T cells and cytomegalovirus serostatus. The study's findings and limits: Median bootstrapped AUC for CMV status was about 0.95 originally, approximately 0.91 US-trained. Of under 200 reported CMV TCRbeta sequences, roughly 70 were found in memory CD4+ repertoires. The CMV-associated TCR signature appears largely within the CD4+ memory repertoire.

Per the authors' pipeline: After removing out-of-frame reads, around 2.2 million distinct TCRbeta sequences remained. Repertoires were generated with immunoSEQ multiplex PCR, while TCRdb's copy carries only in-frame clones and drops some. V and J calls and clone size are copied from that table; D and trimming were computed from the DNA. This repertoire shows around 84,000 clones, approximately 80% found once; its top ten account for around 0.75%. A note on this clone: Antigen specificity is unknown.

The sort gate was single viable CD3+CD4+CD8-CD45RO+ cells for memory CD4+ T cells. The CDR3 has 16 amino acids. V lost 0 bases to trimming and J lost 8 bases, with 17 bases between them. CDR1 GTSNPN and CDR2 SVGIG come from the germline V gene (reference sequence). This sequence joins TRBV30 and TRBJ1-6; tentative D call: TRBD1 (5 bases). Sequenced: memory CD4+ T cells from blood. This TCR was recovered from an adult in good health and CMV-seronegative. The CDR3 is CAWSVGQPGVYSPLHF. DNA for the CDR3: TGTGCCTGGAGTGTGGGGCAGCCAGGCGTCTATTCACCCCTCCACTTT.